The entry that follows covers one T cell receptor (beta chain) sequence. The germline V and J ends were trimmed by 6 bases and 0 bases, with 8 bases remaining between them. This CDR3 has 13 residues. This sample was taken from a study of blood T cell repertoires in COVID-19. Study overall: There were acute and convalescent COVID-19 samples, and they came from the United States, Italy and Spain. Sources were T cells, B-cell-depleted T cells, or PBMCs; the material itself was cDNA or gDNA.

In the original processing: Estimation of nucleated cell counts was performed using reference gene primer amplification. Assay used: immunoSEQ multiplex PCR; TCRdb lists only in-frame clones, some missing. For V, J and clone size, that table is used; D and trimming come from the DNA. The sample has around 300,000 clones; about 89% are singletons. This clonotype was sampled from a middle-aged man with acute or convalescent COVID-19. The chain has TRBV12-3 or TRBV12-4 and TRBJ1-1, with D unresolved. Sequenced material: peripheral blood. This CDR3 is CASRIGVNTEAFF. DNA for the CDR3: TGTGCCAGCAGGATCGGGGTGAACACTGAAGCTTTCTTT.